This T cell receptor (beta chain) was captured in a study of identical twins listed by TCRdb under 2016. For the wider study: The study deep-sequenced TCR alpha and beta repertoires from monozygotic twins, unrelated adults of various ages and cord blood to test whether fetal clonotypes persist. To rule out contamination, the twin experiments were replicated at different times with different library preparation protocols. What the authors observed across the whole study: Recombination models systematically underestimated out-of-frame TCR alpha sharing in monozygotic twins but agreed with sharing between unrelated individuals. Fewer insertions were carried by abundant cord blood beta clonotypes, a similar but weaker trend appeared in young adult naive repertoires, and no such trend appeared in memory repertoires. Zero-insertion analyses could be partly confounded by invariant T cells such as MAIT and iNKT, although diverse VJ usage argued against such confounding for most clonotypes. A weaker excess of twin sharing was found in beta out-of-frame sequences because the signal-to-noise ratio was lowered by fewer shared sequences. Compared with coincidental sharing between unrelated individuals, out-of-frame TCR alpha sequences shared between twins showed an excess of sequences with low generation probability. Because the same donors could not be followed over many years, conclusions were based on cross-sectional statistical analysis.

The library came from 5' RACE. The sequencer was an Illumina HiSeq 2000. A universal primer binding site was added through template switching, and the final cDNA carried a unique molecular identifier so that TCR cDNA molecules could be counted accurately. Specific primers in the conserved constant-segment region were used to synthesize first-strand cDNA for the TCR alpha and beta chains. Each cDNA library was double barcoded, with a SMART-Mk sample barcode plus Illumina barcodes, to control for contamination. TruSeq adapter sequences and Illumina sample barcodes were added in two successive PCR steps. TCR alpha and beta cDNA libraries were sequenced on the Illumina HiSeq platform with custom primers. Turning to the authors' computational methods: MiGEC processed the raw reads to extract unique molecular identifiers, while MiXCR was used to determine the CDR3 positions. Recombination models were inferred per individual with the repgenHMM and IGoR tools using an EM algorithm. Shared clonotypes were analyzed with the tcR package in R, and sharing was normalized by the product of cloneset sizes. To study raw recombination without the effects of thymic and clonal selection, out-of-frame nonproductive sequences were analyzed. TCRdb's own reprocessing of the public reads used fastp at Q25 and MiXCR and kept productive beta chains. Rows are combined by CDR3 protein, so each entry shows the most common genes and DNA. The authors' filters were not applied to this entry. This sample gives 700,000 or so distinct CDR3 sequences in total; 8.6% of them show up just once. The ten largest make up around 0.98% of the sample.

All donors were healthy Caucasians. The twin cohort comprised three pairs of female monozygotic twins, all aged roughly 18 to 30 years. Peripheral blood mononuclear cells were used as the source from which RNA for TCR libraries was isolated. A word on this clonotype: The specificity of this receptor is unknown. Base qualities are not recorded, but no much larger clone differs from it by a single base.

From cysteine to phenylalanine, the CDR3 is 16 amino acids long. Only the CDR3 portion is preserved as DNA: 48 bases, with reading frame beginning at the first base. These records were also assigned to another study, of yellow fever vaccine responses in identical twins. The second paper states: According to the authors, the vaccine-induced T cell response in identical twins seemed to be partly convergent and partly specific to each individual. In the study, vaccine-responding T cell clones were precisely tracked in identical twins.

The clonotype originates from a woman younger than 35 in good health. The V and J genes are TRBV21-1 and TRBJ2-5; the D call TRBD1 from the table was never checked on the DNA. TRBV21-1 is shown as a pseudogene. Sequences were obtained from PBMCs. The base sequence is TGTGCCAGCAGCAAAGATCCGGGAACGAGATTTGAGACCCAGTACTTC. Translation gives CASSKDPGTRFETQYF.